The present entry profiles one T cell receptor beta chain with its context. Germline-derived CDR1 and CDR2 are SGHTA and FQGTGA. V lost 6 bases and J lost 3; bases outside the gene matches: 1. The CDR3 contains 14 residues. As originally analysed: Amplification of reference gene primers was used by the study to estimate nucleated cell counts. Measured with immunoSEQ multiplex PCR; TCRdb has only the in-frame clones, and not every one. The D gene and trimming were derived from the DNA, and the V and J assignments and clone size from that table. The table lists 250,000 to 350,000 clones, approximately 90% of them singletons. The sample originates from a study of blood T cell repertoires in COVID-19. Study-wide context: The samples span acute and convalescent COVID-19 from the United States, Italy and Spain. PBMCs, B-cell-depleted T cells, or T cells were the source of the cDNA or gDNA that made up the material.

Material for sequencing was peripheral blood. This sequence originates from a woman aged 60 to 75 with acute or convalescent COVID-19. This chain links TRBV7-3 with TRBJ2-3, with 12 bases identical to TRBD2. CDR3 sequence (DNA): TGTGCCAGCAGTCTAGCGGGAGGGACAGATACGCAGTATTTT. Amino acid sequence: CASSLAGGTDTQYF.